This T cell receptor beta chain was sequenced for a study of human T cells and chemical hapten exposure. This CDR3 is 14 amino acids long. The sample's time point: patch test 3, about 24 weeks after DPC sensitization. The treatment was: therapeutic diphenylcyclopropenone sensitization with weekly scalp DPC. The study extracted total RNA from unfractionated whole blood. Non-pregnant alopecia patients aged 18 to 70, suitable for DPC therapy. In TCRdb, the RACE reads were re-called with MiXCR into one record per CDR3 protein. The sample shows 30,000 to 40,000 distinct CDR3 sequences, about 13% of them seen only once.

Source: whole blood, taken in connection with sensitization to the hapten diphenylcyclopropenone (DPC). This chain joins TRBV21-1 and TRBJ1-2; the table calls TRBD1, which could not be checked here. TRBV21-1 is a listed pseudogene. This TCR was sampled from a woman in her thirties or forties with alopecia areata. Some clones in this sample may be carry-over from other donors' samples. CDR3 in amino acids: CASSKSGMNYGYTF. In DNA, the CDR3 is TGTGCCAGCAGCAAGTCAGGGATGAACTATGGCTACACCTTC.